The TCR beta chain under discussion was sequenced for a study of cytomegalovirus exposure and HLA in healthy donors. At the level of the study: Earlier, 95 million to 140 million unique TCR beta sequences were recovered from roughly 180 million T cells by an analysis. Regarding the study as a whole: It has been reported that TCR beta sequences accurately predicted the HLA-A and HLA-B alleles of most subjects. Further analysis, carried out later, found HLA-associated TCR beta chains more clonally expanded than equally common other chains.

The CDR3 is 13 amino acids. Trimming stripped 5 bases from V and 6 bases from J, with 14 bases between. From germline, CDR1 is SQVTM and CDR2 ANQGSEA. This clone has only a few counts. What it recognizes is unknown. Amplification used 60 Vbeta primers and 13 Jbeta primers. Profiling relied on immunoSEQ multiplex PCR, and the TCRdb table lists in-frame clones only, not all of them. Here the sample spans 170,000 or so clones, roughly four fifths being singletons. The rearrangement uses TRBV29-1 and TRBJ1-5, with D possibly being TRBD1 (5 bases). Sequencing was carried out using PBMCs. This receptor was obtained from a man aged 50-60 years in good health and CMV-seronegative. For the CDR3, the DNA is TGCAGCGTTTTGGGGGGGTTGGGTCAGCCCCAGCATTTT. It is translated as CSVLGGLGQPQHF.